A single T cell receptor beta chain is shown here with its context. Its antigen is as yet unknown. This record belongs to a study of CD8 T cells in ankylosing spondylitis. A single record per CDR3 protein comes from TCRdb applying MiXCR to the 5' RACE reads. Here the sample spans 200,000 to 300,000 distinct CDR3 sequences, approximately 8% being singletons. Germline V gives CDR1 SEHNR, CDR2 FQNEAQ (reference sequence). The length of the CDR3 is 15 residues. Trimming left V 2 bases short and J 6 bases short, with 13 bases between. Regarding the study as a whole: Disease-linked clones reportedly showed significant enrichment in matched ankylosing spondylitis synovial fluid. Made up of eight highly homologous variants, a TCR beta motif appeared characteristic of ankylosing spondylitis blood. Peripheral blood held disease-linked clones only at relatively low frequency, and these were CD8+.

Sequences were obtained from blood, either unsorted or a sorted T cell fraction (not recorded which). The sequence was collected from a female donor with ankylosing spondylitis or in good health (not recorded which). This chain joins TRBV7-9 and TRBJ2-2; D is possibly TRBD1 (5 bases). The CDR3 reads CASSLTLTVPGELFF. In DNA, the CDR3 is TGTGCCAGCAGCTTAACCTTGACAGTCCCCGGGGAGCTGTTTTTT.